Listed below are T cell receptor beta chains from one sample, sequenced in a study of T cell responses to AZD1222 COVID-19 vaccine. Measured with immunoSEQ multiplex PCR; TCRdb has only the in-frame clones, and not every one. The repertoire includes 100,000 or so clones, just over 90% of them detected once, and 1.3% sits in the top ten. This specimen consisted of peripheral blood, obtained on day 0 of AZD1222 vaccination. These receptors came from an adult in good health. Both conserved end residues are part of each CDR3. The D gene is left open where the match is weak. Not every row has a clone size; where given, it reads once, few, many or a size class.

v_call	j_call	d_call	clone_size	cdr3_aa	cdr3_nt
TRBV18	TRBJ1-5	NA	NA	CASSPGLVVNNQPQHF	TGTGCCAGCTCACCAGGACTCGTGGTGAACAATCAGCCCCAGCATTTT
TRBV19	TRBJ1-2	NA	NA	CASSREGRNYGYTF	TGTGCCAGTAGTAGAGAGGGGCGCAACTATGGCTACACCTTC
TRBV3-1/TRBV3-2	TRBJ1-1	TRBD1	NA	CASSYSGTGGWAFF	TGTGCCAGCAGCTACTCCGGGACAGGGGGTTGGGCTTTCTTT
TRBV2	TRBJ2-7	NA	NA	CASKYLGTDETEQYF	TGTGCCAGCAAGTATCTTGGGACGGACGAGACCGAGCAGTACTTC
TRBV10-3	TRBJ2-2	NA	NA	CAISVVAPPDTGELFF	TGTGCCATCAGTGTTGTGGCCCCTCCGGACACCGGGGAGCTGTTTTTT
TRBV6-4	TRBJ1-5	TRBD1	NA	CASRTETGCQPQHF	TGTGCCAGCAGGACCGAGACAGGGTGTCAGCCCCAGCATTTT
TRBV5-1	TRBJ1-4	NA	NA	CASSDQGFPGEKLFF	TGCGCCAGCAGCGATCAGGGTTTCCCTGGGGAAAAACTGTTTTTT
TRBV10-3	TRBJ1-1	NA	once	CAIRANTEAFF	TGTGCCATCAGAGCGAACACTGAAGCTTTCTTT
TRBV5-1	TRBJ2-5	TRBD2	once	CASSPRLAGGIETQYF	TGCGCCAGCAGCCCCAGACTAGCGGGGGGTATAGAGACCCAGTACTTC
TRBV19	TRBJ1-5	NA	NA	CASSIRGTNQPQHF	TGTGCCAGTAGTATAAGGGGTACCAATCAGCCCCAGCATTTT
TRBV3-1/TRBV3-2	TRBJ2-2	NA	NA	CASSQVSGPYAGELFF	TGTGCCAGCAGCCAAGTTTCTGGGCCATACGCCGGGGAGCTGTTTTTT
TRBV4-2	TRBJ1-4	NA	once	CASSQEEFWLEKLFF	TGTGCCAGCAGCCAAGAAGAATTTTGGTTGGAAAAACTGTTTTTT
TRBV2	TRBJ2-1	NA	NA	CASSEGFGFLGEQFF	TGTGCCAGCAGCGAAGGCTTTGGGTTTCTAGGTGAGCAGTTCTTC
TRBV28	TRBJ2-7	TRBD1	NA	CASSLVGGQGYEQYF	TGTGCCAGCAGTTTAGTTGGCGGACAGGGCTACGAGCAGTACTTC
TRBV6-5	TRBJ1-2	NA	NA	CASTSVGLTNYGYTF	TGTGCCAGCACCTCGGTCGGCTTGACTAACTATGGCTACACCTTC
TRBV7-3	TRBJ1-2	NA	NA	CASSSGPGYGYTF	TGTGCCAGCAGCTCCGGGCCGGGGTACGGCTACACCTTC
TRBV6-1	TRBJ1-1	NA	NA	CASSEMGASNTEAFF	TGTGCCAGCAGTGAGATGGGAGCATCTAACACTGAAGCTTTCTTT
TRBV2	TRBJ2-6	TRBD1	NA	CASRDRAGANVLTF	TGTGCCAGCAGGGACAGGGCGGGGGCCAACGTCCTGACTTTC
TRBV15	TRBJ2-3	TRBD2	NA	CATSSDTPGLASTDTQYF	TGTGCCACCAGCAGCGACACGCCGGGACTAGCCAGCACAGATACGCAGTATTTT
TRBV2	TRBJ1-4	NA	NA	CASSERLPTNEKLFF	TGTGCCAGCAGTGAGAGGCTTCCAACTAATGAAAAACTGTTTTTT
TRBV28	TRBJ1-2	NA	NA	CASSLFGEANYGYTF	TGTGCCAGCAGTTTATTCGGGGAAGCTAACTATGGCTACACCTTC
TRBV27	TRBJ2-2	TRBD2	NA	CASSLVRGGPGELFF	TGTGCCAGCAGTTTAGTCCGCGGGGGGCCCGGGGAGCTGTTTTTT
TRBV28	TRBJ1-4	NA	NA	CASFGGGRGTNEKLFF	TGTGCCAGCTTCGGCGGCGGACGCGGAACTAATGAAAAACTGTTTTTT
TRBV7-8	TRBJ1-4	NA	NA	CASSLASGFRNEKLFF	TGTGCCAGCAGCTTAGCGTCTGGGTTCCGAAATGAAAAACTGTTTTTT
TRBV2	TRBJ1-6	NA	NA	CASSEQGPNSPLHF	TGTGCCAGCAGTGAGCAGGGGCCCAATTCACCCCTCCACTTT
TRBV28	TRBJ2-3	TRBD1	NA	CASSLDRGRASDTQYF	TGTGCCAGCAGCCTGGACAGGGGGCGAGCATCAGATACGCAGTATTTT
TRBV27	TRBJ2-7	NA	NA	CASSSLDSKVYEQYF	TGTGCCAGCAGTTCCCTGGACAGTAAGGTTTACGAGCAGTACTTC
TRBV20-1	TRBJ2-7	TRBD1	NA	CSAGQGYEQYF	TGCAGTGCTGGACAGGGCTACGAGCAGTACTTC
TRBV18	TRBJ2-5	NA	NA	CASSPPKGRTQETQYF	TGTGCCAGCTCACCACCCAAGGGCCGAACCCAAGAGACCCAGTACTTC
TRBV7-9	TRBJ1-2	TRBD1	NA	CASSSATGGGYGYTF	TGTGCCAGCAGCTCAGCGACAGGGGGCGGCTATGGCTACACCTTC
TRBV4-2	TRBJ2-3	NA	NA	CASSQDLRITDTQYF	TGTGCCAGCAGCCAAGATCTCAGAATCACAGATACGCAGTATTTT
TRBV10-2	TRBJ2-1	TRBD2	NA	CASSDRSGGRNNEQFF	TGCGCCAGCAGTGACCGGAGCGGGGGTAGAAACAATGAGCAGTTCTTC
TRBV4-1	TRBJ1-4	NA	NA	CASSRTGRATNEKLFF	TGCGCCAGCAGCCGAACAGGGAGAGCGACTAATGAAAAACTGTTTTTT
TRBV4-1	TRBJ1-2	NA	NA	CASSQEQHTNYGYTF	TGCGCCAGCAGCCAGGAACAGCATACTAACTATGGCTACACCTTC
TRBV19	TRBJ1-5	NA	NA	CASSMTGFRSQPQHF	TGTGCCAGTAGTATGACGGGGTTCAGGAGTCAGCCCCAGCATTTT
TRBV19	TRBJ2-5	NA	NA	CASSIQAAETQYF	TGTGCCAGTAGTATACAGGCGGCGGAGACCCAGTACTTC